Listed below are T cell receptor beta chains from one sample, sequenced in a study of T-cell memory formation after mild COVID-19. One entry per CDR3 protein, called by TCRdb with MiXCR from the 5' RACE reads. The sample contains roughly 610,000 distinct CDR3 sequences, around 16% of which appear only once. The sequenced material came from PBMCs or a T cell subset sorted from them (not recorded which). The origin of the receptors is an adult woman who had mild COVID-19 (a few samples of this study predate the infection). Cell type and time point are not known. CDR3s include the opening cysteine and the closing phenylalanine or tryptophan. Fields, in order: clone size, D gene, J gene, V gene, CDR3 DNA, CDR3 protein. D genes are given only for firm matches. Size is omitted from some rows. Given values are once, few, many or a class for expanded clones.

few	-	TRBJ1-1	TRBV5-1	TGCGCCAGCAGCCGCGCCAGGGGACTGGGTACTGAAGCTTTCTTT	CASSRARGLGTEAFF
few	-	TRBJ2-3	TRBV24-1	TGTGCCACCAGTGACTACCAGGCGGGCGGGACAGATACGCAGTATTTT	CATSDYQAGGTDTQYF
-	TRBD2	TRBJ2-1	TRBV9	TGTGCCAGCAGCGTAGTCGTAGCGGGGGCCTACAATGAGCAGTTCTTC	CASSVVVAGAYNEQFF
many	TRBD1	TRBJ2-7	TRBV7-8	TGTGCCAGCAGCTCCGAGACAGGGGGTTACGAGCAGTACTTC	CASSSETGGYEQYF
few	-	TRBJ1-1	TRBV7-9	TGTGCCAGCAGCCCTCCGACAGGTTGGCACACTGAAGCTTTCTTT	CASSPPTGWHTEAFF
-	TRBD2	TRBJ2-5	TRBV7-2	TGTGCCAGCAGCCGGGAAATATGGGCGGGAGGGCAAGAGACCCAGTACTTC	CASSREIWAGGQETQYF
-	TRBD2	TRBJ2-3	TRBV9	TGTGCCAGCAGCTCGGGCCGACTAGCGGTTAGCACAGATACGCAGTATTTT	CASSSGRLAVSTDTQYF
few	-	TRBJ1-2	TRBV12-3/TRBV12-4	TGTGCCAGCAGTTTACAGGGGTCTAGCTATGGCTACACCTTC	CASSLQGSSYGYTF
-	-	TRBJ2-5	TRBV15	TGTGCCACCAGCAGCCCGGGGCAGGGAGTTGAGACCCAGTACTTC	CATSSPGQGVETQYF
-	-	TRBJ2-2	TRBV5-1	TGCGCCAGCAGCTTGGAACAGATTTTGAACACCGGGGAGCTGTTTTTT	CASSLEQILNTGELFF
few	-	TRBJ2-7	TRBV5-1	TGCGCCAGCAGCTTGGCCATTGGGTTCGGTTTCGACGAGCAGTACTTC	CASSLAIGFGFDEQYF
-	-	TRBJ2-3	TRBV6-5	TGTGCCAGCAGAGGGGGGCTGAGTATCCGAACAGATACGCAGTATTTT	CASRGGLSIRTDTQYF
many	-	TRBJ1-2	TRBV5-1	TGCGCCAGCAGCTTGGCTTCAGAAACCTATGGCTACACCTTC	CASSLASETYGYTF
-	TRBD1	TRBJ2-6	TRBV7-3	TGTGCCAGCAGCCACAGGGGGATCTCCTCCTCTGGGGCCAACGTCCTGACTTTC	CASSHRGISSSGANVLTF
many	TRBD2	TRBJ2-1	TRBV19	TGTGCCAGTTCGCCTTACGAATTCCCGGGACTAGCGGGAGGGGGGACCTACAATGAGCAGTTCTTC	CASSPYEFPGLAGGGTYNEQFF
-	-	TRBJ1-1	TRBV12-3/TRBV12-4	TGTGCCAGCAGTTTCACCCCTCAAGAGGCTTTCTTT	CASSFTPQEAFF
-	TRBD2	TRBJ2-1	TRBV4-2	TGTGCCAGCAGCCAGGCCAGCGGGACCCACAATGAGCAGTTCTTC	CASSQASGTHNEQFF
-	-	TRBJ2-1	TRBV10-3	TGTGCCATCAGACAGGGACCGGGGTACAATGAGCAGTTCTTC	CAIRQGPGYNEQFF
-	TRBD1	TRBJ2-4	TRBV6-1	TGTGCCAGCAGTGGGGACAGGCTACTAGCCAAAAACATTCAGTACTTC	CASSGDRLLAKNIQYF
-	-	TRBJ2-1	TRBV4-1	TGCGCCAGCAGCCAAGGCTGGAGTTCCTACAATGAGCAGTTCTTC	CASSQGWSSYNEQFF
few	-	TRBJ1-5	TRBV20-1	TGCAGTGCCCCCCACGGGGGTATTGGCAATCAGCCCCAGCATTTT	CSAPHGGIGNQPQHF
few	TRBD2	TRBJ2-1	TRBV4-2	TGTGCCAGCAGCCAAGATGGAGCGGGGGGGTCCTATGAGCAGTTCTTC	CASSQDGAGGSYEQFF
-	-	TRBJ2-2	TRBV15	TGTGCCACCAGTGTGGGGGCGACCGGGGAGCTGTTTTTT	CATSVGATGELFF
once	-	TRBJ1-4	TRBV6-6	TGTGCCAGCAGTTACCCAGGGAGTGAAAAACTGTTTTTT	CASSYPGSEKLFF
-	TRBD1	TRBJ2-1	TRBV4-1	TGCGCCAGCAGCTCGACAGGGGGACAAGTTGAGCAGTTCTTC	CASSSTGGQVEQFF
few	-	TRBJ2-2	TRBV7-3	TGTGCCAGCAGCCCCCGGCGTACCGCCGGGGAGCTGTTTTTT	CASSPRRTAGELFF
few	-	TRBJ1-2	TRBV5-6	TGTGCCAGCAGGCGTCGAGGGGCTGGCTATGGCTACACCTTC	CASRRRGAGYGYTF
few	-	TRBJ2-1	TRBV18	TGTGCCAGCTCACCGGGAAATACAGGGATGTCCTACAATGAGCAGTTCTTC	CASSPGNTGMSYNEQFF